The clone carrying this T cell receptor (beta chain) has more than one count but fewer than ten. The antigen is undetermined. The sample is drawn from a study of cytomegalovirus exposure and HLA in healthy donors. Points from the study as a whole: Donors were assumed by presence/absence analyses to have roughly uniform sequencing depth.

Amplification used 60 Vbeta primers and 13 Jbeta primers. Here immunoSEQ multiplex PCR was the method, and the copy in TCRdb shows in-frame clones only, minus some. Among 200,000 to 250,000 clones listed, roughly 89% were seen once. CDR1 LGHNA and CDR2 YSLEER come from the germline V gene. The CDR3 is 14 residues long. V was clipped by 3 bases and J by 2 bases; unmatched bases: 2. The sequenced material came from PBMCs. This TCR was recovered from a woman aged 18-35 years in good health and CMV-seronegative. V gene TRBV4-3 combines with J gene TRBJ2-3; the match to TRBD2 covers 7 bases. The CDR3 region is CASSQGGDTDTQYF. DNA of the CDR3: TGCGCCAGCAGCCAGGGAGGGGACACAGATACGCAGTATTTT.